The 30 T cell receptor beta chains given below trace back to one sample, sequenced in a study of graft-versus-host responses after intestinal transplantation. Some clones are missing from TCRdb's copy, which holds only in-frame ones; the method was immunoSEQ multiplex PCR. The sample has tens of thousands of clones; roughly 89% are singletons. These receptors have no identified antigens. The sequences come from unstimulated CD4+ T cells sorted from spleen or lymph node cells, collected before intestinal transplant. The receptors were gathered from a human donor who received an intestinal transplant.

The chain has TRBV28 and TRBJ2-3; unclear D gene. Trimming removed 2 bases from V and 2 bases from J, with 5 bases in between. This CDR3 is 13 amino acids long. Germline CDR1 reads MDHEN; CDR2 reads SYDVKM. Here the CDR3 reads CASSLPPTDTQYF. The CDR3, as DNA: TGTGCCAGCAGTTTACCACCCACAGATACGCAGTATTTT. The full variable domain, completed using reference TRBV28 and TRBJ2-3, is DVKVTQSSRYLVKRTGEKVFLECVQDMDHENMFWYRQDPGLGLRLIYFSYDVKMKEKGDIPEGYSVSREKKERFSLILESASTNQTSMYLCASSLPPTDTQYFGPGTRLTVL.

This clone was seen just once. The chain combines TRBV7-8 with TRBJ2-3; D gene unclear. V was shortened by 0 bases and J by 6 bases, with 34 bases between the two germline ends. Germline loops: CDR1 SGHVS, CDR2 FQNEAQ. This CDR3 spans 22 amino acids. The CDR3 sequence: CASSLAFEPPGPAHRRWDTQYF. The CDR3 nucleotides are TGTGCCAGCAGCTTAGCGTTCGAACCACCGGGTCCAGCGCACCGAAGATGGGATACGCAGTATTTT.

The rearrangement uses TRBV28 and TRBJ2-7, with D possibly called TRBD1 or TRBD2 (6 bases each). The germline V and J ends were trimmed by 7 bases and 5 bases, with 21 bases remaining between them. Germline CDR1 and CDR2: MDHEN and SYDVKM. The CDR3 has 15 residues. CDR3 protein: CASIKGGQNSDEQYF. Written as DNA, the CDR3 is TGTGCCAGCATCAAAGGGGGGCAAAATTCCGACGAGCAGTACTTC.

On this clone itself: Other nucleotide sequences from this sample produce the same CDR3. The rearrangement links TRBV9 to TRBJ1-1, with 9 bases that match TRBD1. J gave up 1 base and V 9 bases, and 7 bases lay outside the gene matches. CDR3 length: 14 amino acids. Germline V CDR1 and CDR2: SGDLS, YYNGEE. The CDR3 protein is CATHRQGENTEAFF. In DNA form, the CDR3 reads TGTGCCACTCATCGACAGGGGGAGAACACTGAAGCTTTCTTT.

This chain uses TRBV15 with TRBJ2-1; TRBD2 matches at 8 bases. Germline assignment: CDR1 LNHNV and CDR2 YYDKDF (reference sequence). After removal of 0 bases from V and 7 bases from J, the junction contained 8 bases not matched to a gene. The CDR3 spans 16 residues. The CDR3 sequence: CATSRERVAGRNEQFF. The CDR3 DNA follows: TGTGCCACCAGCAGAGAGAGGGTAGCGGGAAGGAATGAGCAGTTCTTC. Looking up the rest from reference TRBV15 and TRBJ2-1 gives the full variable domain: DAMVIQNPRYQVTQFGKPVTLSCSQTLNHNVMYWYQQKSSQAPKLLFHYYDKDFNNEADTPDNFQSRRPNTSFCFLDIRSPGLGDTAMYLCATSRERVAGRNEQFFGPGTRLTVL.

CDR3 region: CASSLFSGTTDTQYF. The CDR3 region has the DNA TGTGCCAGCAGCTTATTTAGCGGGACCACAGATACGCAGTATTTT. The V call is TRBV11-3, the J call TRBJ2-3, with 8 bases aligning to TRBD2. From germline, CDR1 is SGHNT and CDR2 YENEEA. The CDR3 is made up of 15 amino acids. Unmatched junction bases numbered 3, after V lost 2 bases and J lost 2 bases.

The V and J genes are TRBV6-5 and TRBJ2-3, with 9 bases matching TRBD2. With 6 bases clipped from V and 2 bases from J, the junction kept 3 bases outside the gene matches. CDR3 size: 14 residues. CDR1 is MNHEY and CDR2 is SVGAGI in the germline V gene. The CDR3 protein is CASRAGGYTDTQYF. In DNA form, the CDR3 reads TGTGCCAGCAGAGCGGGAGGCTACACAGATACGCAGTATTTT.

The chain is built from TRBV18 and TRBJ2-1; 11 bases map to TRBD2. This CDR3 has 19 residues. V shed 4 bases and J 0 bases; nucleotides not matched to a gene: 11. Germline V CDR1 and CDR2: KGHSH, LQKENI. The DNA of the CDR3 is TGTGCCAGCTCACGAACGGGACTAGCGGCCGTCAGCTCCTACAATGAGCAGTTCTTC. The encoded protein is CASSRTGLAAVSSYNEQFF.

CDR3 region: CASSRLGEQYF. CDR3 coding DNA: TGTGCCAGCAGTCGACTAGGCGAGCAGTACTTC. The chain uses TRBV6-1 and TRBJ2-7; perhaps TRBD2 as D (6 bases). The ends were cut back, 5 bases at V and 6 bases at J, with 8 bases in the middle. Germline CDR1 is MNHNS and CDR2 is SASEGT. The CDR3 runs 11 residues.

V and J are TRBV19 and TRBJ1-2; a possible D gene is TRBD1 (6 bases). V lost 6 bases and J lost 0, with 8 bases in between. Per the germline V gene, CDR1 is LNHDA and CDR2 is SQIVND (reference sequence). This CDR3 spans 13 amino acids. CDR3 sequence: CASRTGANYGYTF. CDR3 nucleotides: TGTGCCAGTAGGACAGGAGCTAACTATGGCTACACCTTC.

V usage is TRBV29-1 and J usage is TRBJ2-1; D possibly corresponds to TRBD2 (6 bases). The V and J ends lost 6 bases and 7 bases respectively, with 13 bases between them. Germline V lookup: CDR1 SQVTM, CDR2 ANQGSEA. This CDR3 is built from 12 residues. The CDR3 DNA is TGCAGCGTGGGACTTGTGCGGAATGAGCAGTTCTTC. This encodes CSVGLVRNEQFF.

The chain carries TRBV5-1 and TRBJ2-7, with 11 bases identical to TRBD2. The ends lost 4 bases at V and 0 bases at J; junction bases unmatched: 6. The CDR3 spans 16 residues. Germline CDR1 and CDR2: SGHRS and YFSETQ. This CDR3 is CASSRTSGHSSYEQYF. The CDR3 coding sequence is TGCGCCAGCAGCAGGACTAGCGGGCACAGCTCCTACGAGCAGTACTTC.

V is TRBV28 and J is TRBJ2-2, with TRBD1 identical over 9 bases. The CDR3 has 16 amino acids. With 5 bases clipped from V and 7 bases from J, the junction kept 11 bases outside the gene matches. The germline gives CDR1 MDHEN, CDR2 SYDVKM. CDR3: CASSPRFGTGSGELFF. The CDR3 nucleotides read TGTGCCAGCAGTCCCAGGTTTGGGACAGGGAGCGGGGAGCTGTTTTTT.

The chain has TRBV27 and TRBJ1-2, with 10 bases aligning to TRBD1. The ends lost 6 bases at V and 4 bases at J; junction bases unmatched: 5. The CDR3 loop spans 14 amino acids. Germline V gene data show CDR1 as MNHEY and CDR2 as SMNVEV (reference sequence). In nucleotides, the CDR3 is TGTGCCAGCAGCAGACAGGGGGCTGGCTATGGCTACACCTTC. Amino acids: CASSRQGAGYGYTF.

The chain recombines TRBV19 with TRBJ2-2; 8 nucleotides line up with TRBD2. Germline V lookup: CDR1 LNHDA, CDR2 SQIVND (reference sequence). This CDR3 is 15 amino acids long. V was clipped by 3 bases and J by 5 bases; unmatched bases: 5. CDR3 DNA sequence: TGTGCCAGTAGTATCGGGCTAGCGGGTACCGGGGAGCTGTTTTTT. This translates into CASSIGLAGTGELFF.

V usage is TRBV5-4 and J usage is TRBJ2-7; D remains unclear. CDR1 is SGHNT, CDR2 YYREEE, per germline (reference sequence). V gave up 1 base and J gave up 1 base, with 9 bases separating them. This CDR3 is built from 14 residues. Here the CDR3 DNA reads TGTGCCAGCAGCTTGTGGGGTGCGTCCTACGAGCAGTACTTC. Protein product: CASSLWGASYEQYF.

This clone was seen a handful of times. The V gene is TRBV5-4, the J gene TRBJ2-1; 11 bases line up with TRBD2. The CDR3 consists of 16 residues. Germline-derived CDR1 and CDR2 are SGHNT and YYREEE (reference sequence). J was trimmed by 4 bases and V by 3 bases; bases with no gene match: 6. This CDR3 reads CASSSMRTSGYNEQFF. The CDR3 bases are TGTGCCAGCAGCTCTATGAGGACTAGCGGGTACAATGAGCAGTTCTTC.

This sequence joins TRBV2 and TRBJ2-5; the match to TRBD2 covers 9 bases. V was pared by 9 bases and J by 5 bases, with 7 bases of the junction left unmatched. CDR3 length: 13 amino acids. Germline CDR1 SNHLY, CDR2 FYNNEI. The CDR3 here is CASLAGVGETQYF. The CDR3 nucleotides are TGTGCCAGTTTAGCGGGAGTGGGTGAGACCCAGTACTTC.

This sequence joins TRBV6-1 and TRBJ2-7, with D possibly matching TRBD2 (6 bases). In germline, CDR1 is MNHNS, CDR2 SASEGT. V was trimmed by 10 bases and J by 0 bases, leaving 19 bases between them. The CDR3 has 15 residues. CDR3 in DNA: TGTGCCACTCACCGAGGCGGGGAGAGCTCCTACGAGCAGTACTTC. Its translation: CATHRGGESSYEQYF.

The chain employs TRBV10-1 and TRBJ2-1, with 14 bases matching TRBD2. The CDR3 totals 17 residues. J gave up 7 bases and V 0 bases, and 5 bases lay outside the gene matches. Germline V gene sequence: CDR1 WNHNN, CDR2 SYGVQD (reference sequence). CDR3 loop: CASSESGLAGESNEQFF. The CDR3, as DNA: TGCGCCAGCAGTGAGTCGGGACTAGCGGGAGAGAGTAATGAGCAGTTCTTC.

This clone appeared a single time. This chain connects TRBV5-1 to TRBJ2-1, with TRBD2 matching 8 bases. Germline values: CDR1 SGHRS, CDR2 YFSETQ. The CDR3 has 15 residues. V gave up 4 bases and J gave up 6 bases; unmatched junction bases: 9. The CDR3 region is CASSAGGARFNEQFF. For the CDR3, the DNA is TGCGCCAGCAGCGCCGGGGGGGCTCGGTTCAATGAGCAGTTCTTC.

The chain is built from TRBV28 and TRBJ2-2; 7 positions agree with TRBD1. V gave up 6 bases and J gave up 0 bases; unmatched junction bases: 4. The CDR3 sequence is 15 residues long. The germline V gene has CDR1 MDHEN and CDR2 SYDVKM. CDR3 loop: CASRRQGTNTGELFF. The CDR3 DNA follows: TGTGCCAGCAGGAGACAGGGAACGAACACCGGGGAGCTGTTTTTT. Based on the CDR3 plus reference TRBV28 and TRBJ2-2, the full variable domain is DVKVTQSSRYLVKRTGEKVFLECVQDMDHENMFWYRQDPGLGLRLIYFSYDVKMKEKGDIPEGYSVSREKKERFSLILESASTNQTSMYLCASRRQGTNTGELFFGEGSRLTVL.

The chain has TRBV5-6 and TRBJ2-7; 14 bases align to TRBD2. J was trimmed by 0 bases and V by 0 bases; bases with no gene match: 2. There are 17 residues in the CDR3. The germline V gene encodes CDR1 SGHDT and CDR2 YYEEEE. The CDR3 sequence: CASSLAGTSGSSYEQYF. The CDR3, as DNA: TGTGCCAGCAGCTTGGCGGGGACTAGCGGGAGCTCCTACGAGCAGTACTTC.

V and J are TRBV7-3 and TRBJ2-1, with D tentatively TRBD2 (5 bases). CDR1 is SGHTA and CDR2 is FQGTGA in the germline V gene. There are 15 residues in the CDR3. Between the trimmed V and J ends, which lost 2 bases and 6 bases, there was a span of 14 bases. The DNA of the CDR3 is TGTGCCAGCAGCTTATTCGAGGGAAACTTCAATGAGCAGTTCTTC. The encoded protein is CASSLFEGNFNEQFF.

V gene TRBV11-2 combines with J gene TRBJ2-1; 12 bases line up with TRBD2. From germline, CDR1 is SGHAT and CDR2 FQNNGV. V shed 1 base, J shed 8 bases, and the junction held 9 bases outside the gene matches. The CDR3 consists of 17 residues. The CDR3 is CASSLVLTSGSRDEQFF. For the CDR3, the DNA is TGTGCCAGCAGCTTAGTTTTGACTAGCGGGAGTAGGGATGAGCAGTTCTTC.

The chain has TRBV19 and TRBJ2-1; 14 bases align to TRBD2. CDR1 and CDR2 from the germline V gene are LNHDA and SQIVND (reference sequence). V dropped 6 bases and J dropped 5; count of bases not matched to a gene: 3. The CDR3 length is 15 residues. The CDR3 loop reads CASRGLAGVHNEQFF. The CDR3, as DNA: TGTGCCAGTAGGGGACTAGCGGGAGTCCACAATGAGCAGTTCTTC.

This clone was observed a single time. CDR3 protein: CASTRTGFTYNSPLHF. The CDR3 bases are TGTGCCAGCACCCGGACAGGGTTCACATATAATTCACCCCTCCACTTT. The chain couples TRBV5-6 to TRBJ1-6, with 8 bases identical to TRBD1. Germline values: CDR1 SGHDT, CDR2 YYEEEE. V lost 6 bases, J lost 4 bases, and 9 bases stayed unmatched. The CDR3 has 16 amino acids.

This chain joins TRBV18 and TRBJ1-1, with D perhaps matching TRBD1 (5 bases). This CDR3 is built from 15 residues. V was cut by 0 bases and J by 4 bases, with 12 bases left in between. CDR1 and CDR2 (germline): KGHSH, LQKENI. CDR3 sequence (DNA): TGTGCCAGCTCACCACCTTCGGGGAGGGGCACTGAAGCTTTCTTT. It encodes CASSPPSGRGTEAFF.

This clone appeared a single time. The rearrangement joins TRBV30 to TRBJ1-3; D is uncertain. The V gene lost 4 bases and the J gene lost 1 base, with 11 bases spanning the gap. This CDR3 is 14 amino acids long. From germline, CDR1 is GTSNPN and CDR2 SVGIG (reference sequence). The CDR3 sequence is CAWTGPWSGNTIYF. The CDR3 region has the DNA TGTGCCTGGACGGGTCCCTGGTCTGGAAACACCATATATTTT.

This sequence joins TRBV19 and TRBJ2-1, with D unclear. This CDR3 has 13 amino acids. Germline V gene sequence: CDR1 LNHDA, CDR2 SQIVND (reference sequence). Trimming took 6 bases from V and 6 from J, leaving 12 bases between them. The CDR3 nucleotides read TGTGCCAGTAGAGTGGTGGACCGCAATGAGCAGTTCTTC. As protein: CASRVVDRNEQFF.